Each of the 25 T cell receptor beta chains below was sequenced from the same sample in a study of regulatory T cells in long-lasting Graves disease. Stated time point: persistent/refractory GD, antithyroid drugs over 5 years with positive TRAb. The TCR library was made from RNA extracted from PBMCs. With iRepertoire HTBI primers and Arm-PCR of CDR3 regions, TCR beta libraries were built. TCRdb passed the multiplex PCR reads through MiXCR, listing each CDR3 protein once. This sample has 450,000 or so distinct CDR3 sequences; roughly 20% occur once, and the top ten carry 7.8%. The specimen comprised peripheral blood mononuclear cells (PBMCs), sampled when the disease was refractory, from a patient treated with antithyroid drugs. Receptor source: a female donor with Graves disease.

This clonotype was seen repeatedly, ten times or more. The chain carries TRBV12-5 and TRBJ2-7; D unresolved. The CDR3 is 14 residues long. Trimming took off 1 base at V and 7 bases at J, with 14 bases between the two ends. CDR1 and CDR2 from the germline V gene are LGHNT and FRNRAP. The CDR3 sequence: CASGLAETPWEQYF. DNA of the CDR3: TGTGCTAGTGGTTTGGCAGAAACCCCATGGGAGCAGTACTTC.

This clonotype was recorded a few times. The chain uses TRBV7-6 and TRBJ2-7, with 7 bases that match TRBD1. The CDR3 sequence is 14 residues long. J gave up 6 bases and V 1 base, and 6 bases lay outside the gene matches. CDR1 SGHVS and CDR2 FNYEAQ come from the germline V gene. CDR3 coding DNA: TGTGCCAGCAGCTTAGTTTACAGGGGTGGCGAGCAGTACTTC. Translation: CASSLVYRGGEQYF. Combining the CDR3 with reference TRBV7-6 and TRBJ2-7 gives the whole variable domain GAGVSQSPRYKVTKRGQDVALRCDPISGHVSLYWYRQALGQGPEFLTYFNYEAQQDKSGLPNDRFSAERPEGSISTLTIQRTEQRDSAMYRCASSLVYRGGEQYFGPGTRLTVT.

V gene TRBV7-9 combines with J gene TRBJ2-2; D is unclear. Germline V gene lookup returns CDR1 SEHNR and CDR2 FQNEAQ (reference sequence). V was cut by 4 bases and J by 10 bases, with 16 bases left in between. The CDR3 loop spans 14 amino acids. Here the CDR3 DNA reads TGTGCCAGCAGCTCATTCATGGACCAGCAGGAGCTGTTTTTT. Its protein is CASSSFMDQQELFF.

This clonotype was recorded many times. V gene TRBV28 combines with J gene TRBJ2-5, with TRBD2 as a possible D gene (6 bases). V gave up 4 bases and J gave up 5 bases, with 11 bases separating them. Germline CDR1 and CDR2: MDHEN and SYDVKM. The CDR3 sequence is 13 residues long. CDR3 region: CASSWRGPETQYF. The CDR3 DNA sequence: TGTGCCAGCAGTTGGAGGGGCCCTGAGACCCAGTACTTC.

This clonotype has more than one count but fewer than ten. The chain employs TRBV7-6 and TRBJ2-7, with TRBD2 matching over 7 bases. Germline V lookup: CDR1 SGHVS, CDR2 FNYEAQ. The CDR3 runs to 15 residues. Trimming removed 2 bases from V and 3 bases from J; junction bases left unmatched: 7. CDR3 region: CASSLLGGDYYEQYF. CDR3 in DNA: TGTGCCAGCAGCTTACTTGGAGGGGACTACTACGAGCAGTACTTC.

The rearrangement links TRBV9 to TRBJ2-3, with 8 bases lining up with TRBD1. The length of the CDR3 is 15 residues. Trimming took 0 bases from V and 6 from J; bases not matched to a gene: 6. Germline loops: CDR1 SGDLS, CDR2 YYNGEE. The CDR3: CASSVEGQVMDTQYF. CDR3 coding DNA: TGTGCCAGCAGCGTAGAGGGACAGGTCATGGATACGCAGTATTTT.

This clonotype was observed at least ten times. J is TRBJ2-7 and V is TRBV3-1; 8 bases align to TRBD2. The CDR3 extends over 14 amino acids. V shed 1 base, J shed 7 bases, and the junction held 6 bases outside the gene matches. CDR1 and CDR2 (germline): LGHDT, YNNKEL (reference sequence). The CDR3 DNA is TGTGCCAGCAGCCAAGCAGCGGGAGTGGGGGAGCAGTACTTC. This encodes CASSQAAGVGEQYF.

The chain joins TRBV19 to TRBJ1-1; no definite D call. V was trimmed by 3 bases and J by 0 bases, leaving 5 bases between them. CDR1 is LNHDA, CDR2 SQIVND, per germline (reference sequence). The CDR3 contains 13 residues. The CDR3 DNA reads as TGTGCCAGTAGTATCCTCATGAACACTGAAGCTTTCTTT. Its translation: CASSILMNTEAFF.

This clonotype was observed a few times. The chain uses TRBV20-1 and TRBJ2-1; D gene uncertain. The CDR3 covers 12 residues. The germline V gene has CDR1 DFQATT and CDR2 SNEGSKA (reference sequence). V was cut by 5 bases and J by 0 bases, with 5 bases left in between. CDR3 in amino acids: CSAVGSYNEQFF. For the CDR3, the DNA is TGCAGTGCTGTGGGCTCCTACAATGAGCAGTTCTTC.

J is TRBJ2-5 and V is TRBV5-5; D not certain. The CDR3 has 14 amino acids. The germline gives CDR1 SGHKS, CDR2 YYEKEE (reference sequence). Trimming stripped 2 bases from V and 1 base from J, with 9 bases between. CDR3 residues: CASSLIWAQETQYF. In DNA, the CDR3 is TGTGCCAGCAGCTTAATCTGGGCCCAAGAGACCCAGTACTTC.

With regard to this clonotype: Germline is not matched at one junction end, which may reflect a read error. The chain links TRBV7-3 to TRBJ2-3; 10 bases map to TRBD1. The CDR3 is made up of 12 amino acids. The germline V gene encodes CDR1 SGHTA and CDR2 FQGTGA. Here the CDR3 reads CASSYDRGPLSF. CDR3 nucleotides: TGTGCCAGCAGCTATGACAGGGGGCCCCTGAGTTTT.

This clonotype was detected many times. The chain has TRBV28 and TRBJ2-2, with a weak D call TRBD2 (6 bases). V was shortened by 4 bases and J by 3 bases, with 12 bases between the two germline ends. The CDR3 contains 15 residues. The germline gives CDR1 MDHEN, CDR2 SYDVKM. The CDR3 reads CASSYQRAYTGELFF. The CDR3 bases are TGTGCCAGCAGTTATCAGCGGGCGTACACCGGGGAGCTGTTTTTT.

This chain joins TRBV4-3 and TRBJ2-5; D possibly corresponds to TRBD2 (6 bases). Germline V gene lookup returns CDR1 LGHNA and CDR2 YSLEER. The V end lost 0 bases, the J end lost 2 bases, and 10 bases lay between the germline ends. The CDR3 contains 15 residues. CDR3 in amino acids: CASSQEREMQETQYF. In nucleotides, the CDR3 is TGCGCCAGCAGCCAAGAGCGGGAAATGCAAGAGACCCAGTACTTC.

This clonotype showed up many times. The rearrangement uses TRBV28 and TRBJ1-5; no definite D call. Germline loops: CDR1 MDHEN, CDR2 SYDVKM. V was trimmed by 0 bases and J by 3 bases, leaving 6 bases between them. The CDR3 contains 14 residues. The CDR3 loop is CASSLWADNQPQHF. The CDR3 bases are TGTGCCAGCAGTTTATGGGCTGACAATCAGCCCCAGCATTTT.

The CDR3 loop is CASSHPPGGPRSTDTQYF. DNA of the CDR3: TGTGCCAGCTCACATCCTCCTGGCGGTCCCCGTAGCACAGATACGCAGTATTTT. The genes are TRBV18 and TRBJ2-3; unclear D gene. This CDR3 region has 18 residues. Germline V lookup: CDR1 KGHSH, CDR2 LQKENI. V was shortened by 4 bases and J by 0 bases, with 20 bases between the two germline ends.

This clonotype was counted many times. J is TRBJ1-4 and V is TRBV7-2; D possibly corresponds to TRBD1 (6 bases). The V gene lost 5 bases and the J gene lost 7 bases, with 26 bases spanning the gap. CDR3 length: 18 amino acids. In germline, CDR1 is SGHTA, CDR2 FQGNSA. CDR3 DNA sequence: TGTGCCAGCAGCCTAACCGACACAGGGCTGCCCAGGAGTGAAAAACTGTTTTTT. Residues: CASSLTDTGLPRSEKLFF.

This clonotype was counted many times. V gene TRBV20-1 combines with J gene TRBJ2-7; D gene uncertain. CDR3 length: 13 residues. Looked up from germline, CDR1 is DFQATT and CDR2 is SNEGSKA (reference sequence). V lost 6 bases, J lost 1 base, and 13 bases lay in between. The DNA for the CDR3 is TGCAGTGCCCCTGACCAGTTTTCCTACGAGCAGTACTTC. Amino acid sequence: CSAPDQFSYEQYF.

The sample holds many counts of this clonotype. V is TRBV2 and J is TRBJ2-1; the D is unclear. Trimming took 7 bases from V and 5 from J, leaving 15 bases between them. There are 14 residues in the CDR3. Germline CDR1 and CDR2: SNHLY and FYNNEI. In DNA, the CDR3 is TGTGCCAGCATGCGTGTCGGAGTCAACAATGAGCAGTTCTTC. Residues: CASMRVGVNNEQFF.

There are many counts of this clonotype. The rearrangement joins TRBV28 to TRBJ2-7; D possibly corresponds to TRBD2 (6 bases). This CDR3 has 14 residues. The germline gives CDR1 MDHEN, CDR2 SYDVKM. The CDR3 loop reads CATSVWREGSGQYF. The DNA of the CDR3 is TGTGCGACCAGCGTTTGGCGGGAAGGGAGCGGGCAGTACTTC.

This clonotype has ten or more counts. The chain is built from TRBV2 and TRBJ2-4; TRBD2 aligns across 14 bases. V was clipped by 7 bases and J by 0 bases; unmatched bases: 8. Germline V gene lookup returns CDR1 SNHLY and CDR2 FYNNEI. This CDR3 contains 18 residues. The CDR3 sequence is CASNAGTSGREAKNIQYF. The CDR3 nucleotides are TGTGCCAGCAACGCCGGGACTAGCGGGAGAGAAGCCAAAAACATTCAGTACTTC.

This clonotype was observed many times. The chain links TRBV7-3 to TRBJ1-1; D is undetermined. The CDR3 length is 13 residues. V lost 1 base and J lost 8, with 11 bases in between. CDR1 is SGHTA, CDR2 FQGTGA, per germline. The CDR3 DNA reads as TGTGCCAGCAGCTTAAGTCCGGGAGCAGAAGCTTTCTTT. Encoded protein: CASSLSPGAEAFF. The full variable domain, its missing parts supplied by reference TRBV7-3 and TRBJ1-1, is GAGVSQTPSNKVTEKGKYVELRCDPISGHTALYWYRQSLGQGPEFLIYFQGTGAADDSGLPNDRFFAVRPEGSVSTLKIQRTERGDSAVYLCASSLSPGAEAFFGQGTRLTVV.

The genes are TRBV29-1 and TRBJ1-4, with D perhaps matching TRBD1 (5 bases). Per the germline V gene, CDR1 is SQVTM and CDR2 is ANQGSEA. The CDR3 is 11 amino acids. Trimming removed 5 bases from V and 10 bases from J, with 11 bases in between. In DNA form, the CDR3 reads TGCAGCGTTCCCAGGGAGGGAAAACTGTTTTTT. It specifies CSVPREGKLFF.

The J gene is TRBJ2-2, the V gene TRBV6-1; the D gene is possibly TRBD1 (6 bases). The germline CDR1 and CDR2 sequences are MNHNS and SASEGT. V dropped 2 bases and J dropped 3 bases, with 16 bases sitting between them. This CDR3 contains 17 residues. Here the CDR3 DNA reads TGTGCCAGCAGTGAATTCGGGGCCGAGGGGGACACCGGGGAGCTGTTTTTT. This encodes CASSEFGAEGDTGELFF.

This clonotype occurred many times. CDR3 protein: CASVKSTGGAFF. Here the CDR3 DNA reads TGTGCCAGCGTCAAATCGACAGGGGGAGCTTTCTTT. This chain connects TRBV28 to TRBJ1-1; 9 bases agree with TRBD1. This CDR3 has 12 residues. Germline V gene data show CDR1 as MDHEN and CDR2 as SYDVKM. V was pared by 8 bases and J by 10 bases, with 8 bases of the junction left unmatched.

This clonotype was recorded many times. This chain connects TRBV15 to TRBJ1-1; TRBD1 might be the D (6 bases). CDR1 and CDR2 (germline): LNHNV, YYDKDF (reference sequence). Deletions cut 1 base from V and 4 bases from J, with 16 bases between. The CDR3 sequence is 16 residues long. Written as DNA, the CDR3 is TGTGCCACCAGCAGAGGTACTCTCAGGGGTGGCACTGAAGCTTTCTTT. This encodes CATSRGTLRGGTEAFF.